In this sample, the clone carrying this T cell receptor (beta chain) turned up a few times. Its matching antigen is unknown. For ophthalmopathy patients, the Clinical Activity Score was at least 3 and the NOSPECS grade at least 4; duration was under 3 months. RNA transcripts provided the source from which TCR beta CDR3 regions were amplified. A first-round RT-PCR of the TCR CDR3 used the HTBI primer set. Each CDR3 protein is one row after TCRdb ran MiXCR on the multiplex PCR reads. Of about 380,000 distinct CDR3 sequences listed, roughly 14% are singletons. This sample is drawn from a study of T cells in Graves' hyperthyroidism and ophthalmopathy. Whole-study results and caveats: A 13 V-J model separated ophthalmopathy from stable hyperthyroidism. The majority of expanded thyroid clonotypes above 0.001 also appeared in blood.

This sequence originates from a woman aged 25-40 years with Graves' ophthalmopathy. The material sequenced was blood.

The CDR3 nucleotides read TGTGCCAGCAGCCTAGACCAATTCTATAATTCACCCCTCCACTTT. This sequence encodes CASSLDQFYNSPLHF. The V and J genes are TRBV7-2 and TRBJ1-6, with D unresolved. Germline CDR1 reads SGHTA; CDR2 reads FQGNSA. Trimming pared 5 bases from V and 3 bases from J, leaving 11 bases between. The CDR3 extends over 15 amino acids.